Included here is one T cell receptor (beta chain) sequence, with context. The source of the sample is a study of cytomegalovirus exposure and HLA in healthy donors. Use of 60 Vbeta and 13 Jbeta primers characterized the PCR. Sequenced by immunoSEQ multiplex PCR; TCRdb stores in-frame clones only, minus some. The data show approximately 130,000 clones, approximately 70% seen once. This TCR came from a woman aged 55-70 years in good health and CMV-seropositive. The sample taken for sequencing was PBMCs.

CDR3 amino acids: CASSSAAFPGVQETQYF. The DNA for the CDR3 is TGTGCCAGCAGCTCCGCCGCTTTTCCGGGAGTCCAAGAGACCCAGTACTTC. J is TRBJ2-5 and V is TRBV7-3; weak D call: TRBD2 (6 bases). The V gene lost 4 bases and the J gene lost 1 base, with 19 bases spanning the gap. The length of the CDR3 is 17 residues. Germline V gene sequence: CDR1 SGHTA, CDR2 FQGTGA.